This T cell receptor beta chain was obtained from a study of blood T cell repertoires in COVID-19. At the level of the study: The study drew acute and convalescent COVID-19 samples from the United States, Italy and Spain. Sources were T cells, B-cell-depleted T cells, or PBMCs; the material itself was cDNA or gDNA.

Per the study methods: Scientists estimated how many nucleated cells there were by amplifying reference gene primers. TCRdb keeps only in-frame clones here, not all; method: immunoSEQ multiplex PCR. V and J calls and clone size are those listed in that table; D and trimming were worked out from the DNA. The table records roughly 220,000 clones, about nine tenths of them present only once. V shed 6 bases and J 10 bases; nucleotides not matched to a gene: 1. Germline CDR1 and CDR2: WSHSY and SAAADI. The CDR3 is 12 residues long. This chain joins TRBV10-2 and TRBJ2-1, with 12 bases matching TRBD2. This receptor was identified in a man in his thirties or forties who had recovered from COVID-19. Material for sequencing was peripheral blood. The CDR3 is CASRGTSGEQFF. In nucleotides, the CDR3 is TGCGCCAGCAGGGGGACTAGCGGGGAGCAGTTCTTC.